A selection of T cell receptor beta chains follows, all from one sample in a study of blood T cell repertoires in COVID-19. Sequencing used immunoSEQ multiplex PCR; TCRdb keeps in-frame clones, though not all of them. The sample shows about 200,000 clones, about 85% of them seen only once. Sequences were obtained from peripheral blood. These receptors came from a woman aged 50 to 60 with COVID-19, enrolled during active disease. CDR3s include the opening cysteine and the closing phenylalanine or tryptophan. Part of the rows lack a size; the others show once, few, many or a class for expanded clones.

clone_size,j_call,v_call,cdr3_aa
NA,TRBJ2-2,TRBV21-1,CASSTHGGHPNTGELFF
NA,TRBJ1-5,TRBV19,CASSTSPGQGDQPQHF
few,TRBJ1-1,TRBV28,CASSLQGTEAFF
NA,TRBJ2-2,TRBV4-2,CASSQARGRELFF
NA,TRBJ1-5,TRBV6-2/TRBV6-3,CASSYPTGGLYSNQPQHF
NA,TRBJ1-5,TRBV9,CASSVGDRDPRQPQHF
many,TRBJ2-3,TRBV24-1,CATSDPRGGVTDTQYF
once,TRBJ1-2,TRBV2,CASSERGSNYGYTF
once,TRBJ1-6,TRBV27,CASSLSWDRTGNSPLHF
NA,TRBJ1-1,TRBV7-2,CASSLSRGTEAFF
NA,TRBJ1-3,TRBV7-8,CASSLKPGNTIYF
few,TRBJ2-2,TRBV24-1,CATSDPGGSTGELFF
NA,TRBJ1-2,TRBV12-5,CASGLPIPPGGPYGYTF
NA,TRBJ1-4,TRBV6-2/TRBV6-3,CASSWGGNPTNEKLFF
NA,TRBJ2-1,TRBV7-9,CASSSGTSFNEQFF
NA,TRBJ1-1,TRBV6-4,CASSADRGRTEAFF
once,TRBJ2-2,TRBV7-6,CASSLVLRDRNSAGELFF
NA,TRBJ1-3,TRBV19,CASSLSGNTIYF
NA,TRBJ2-3,TRBV5-1,CASSLDGGAADTQYF
NA,TRBJ1-4,TRBV7-6,CASSPSEEPTGGTNEKLFF
NA,TRBJ2-1,TRBV11-3,CASREGGHEQFF
NA,TRBJ1-2,TRBV5-5,CASSLVGYGYTF
NA,TRBJ1-6,TRBV11-3,CASSIGGSSPLHF
once,TRBJ1-1,TRBV7-8,CASSTRQGGAEAFF
NA,TRBJ2-6,TRBV19,CASSMAVSGANVLTF
few,TRBJ2-1,TRBV5-1,CASSLPTSGGSWSSYNEQFF
NA,TRBJ1-4,TRBV7-6,CASSSRDRGRDEKLFF
NA,TRBJ1-6,TRBV19,CASSIVQDNSPLHF
NA,TRBJ1-3,TRBV4-1,CASSQETGSGNTIYF
NA,TRBJ2-3,TRBV12-5,CASGFGINTQYF
NA,TRBJ1-6,TRBV10-3,CAIREGTGGGNSPLHF
NA,TRBJ2-1,TRBV11-3,CASSLDSGEQFF
NA,TRBJ1-2,TRBV5-1,CASSAKQGNYGYTF
NA,TRBJ2-7,TRBV27,CASSFGGGGTYEQYF
NA,TRBJ1-2,TRBV18,CASSPNPPDGYTF
NA,TRBJ2-3,TRBV6-1,CASSEPSSGGAASGRTDTQYF
NA,TRBJ1-5,TRBV7-8,CASSPGGQPQHF
NA,TRBJ1-4,TRBV6-1,CASSDRNFNEKLFF
NA,TRBJ2-1,TRBV25-1,CASSPSYRDRDYNEQFF